This record concerns one T cell receptor (beta chain) sequence. The antigen is undetermined. The entry originates in a study of cytomegalovirus exposure and HLA in healthy donors. Whole-study findings and limits: Both high specificity and high sensitivity reportedly marked the classifier's diagnosis of cytomegalovirus status. The investigators catalogued 150 or so TCR beta chains as cytomegalovirus-associated.

The CDR3 length is 14 residues. Germline V lookup: CDR1 MDHEN, CDR2 SYDVKM. V was pared by 2 bases and J by 4 bases, with 11 bases between. PCR amplification relied on 60 Vbeta primers (plus 13 Jbeta primers). Produced via immunoSEQ multiplex PCR; TCRdb's table is partial and in-frame only. This table has 85,000 to 100,000 clones, over 75% appearing once. The sequence derives from a man aged 50 or older in good health and CMV-seropositive. This chain links TRBV28 with TRBJ1-2; D remains unclear. The sample taken for sequencing was PBMCs. The DNA for the CDR3 is TGTGCCAGCAGTTTAAGGCAGGAAGCCTATGGCTACACCTTC. It codes for CASSLRQEAYGYTF.